The 12 T cell receptor beta chains below were found in one sample sequenced in a study of T cells in Graves' hyperthyroidism and ophthalmopathy. Authors of the study amplified TCR beta CDR3 regions from RNA transcripts. The TCR CDR3 first-round RT-PCR relied on the HTBI primer set. MiXCR was run by TCRdb on the multiplex PCR reads, yielding one entry per CDR3 protein. The data hold 750,000 to 950,000 distinct CDR3 sequences, with approximately 40% observed a single time. Source material: blood. The receptors derive from a man aged 18 to 30 with Graves' hyperthyroidism.

This chain uses TRBV7-3 with TRBJ2-7, with a possible D match to TRBD2 (5 bases). This CDR3 is built from 17 residues. From germline, CDR1 is SGHTA and CDR2 FQGTGA. The V end was cut by 1 base, the J end by 0 bases, with 16 bases between. CDR3 protein: CASSLKRQRNHSYEQYF. The CDR3 nucleotides are TGTGCCAGCAGCTTAAAGAGGCAGCGGAACCACTCCTACGAGCAGTACTTC.

The chain joins TRBV20-1 to TRBJ2-5, with a weak D call TRBD1 (6 bases). Trimming left V 0 bases short and J 5 bases short, with 13 bases between. Germline lookup yields CDR1 DFQATT and CDR2 SNEGSKA (reference sequence). CDR3 length: 14 residues. The CDR3 nucleotides read TGCAGTGCTAGAGAAGGGACAAATAGGGAGACCCAGTACTTC. This sequence encodes CSAREGTNRETQYF.

V gene TRBV19 combines with J gene TRBJ2-7; D might be TRBD1 (6 bases). The CDR3 has 14 amino acids. Germline V gene sequence: CDR1 LNHDA, CDR2 SQIVND (reference sequence). V lost 5 bases, J lost 1 base, and 12 bases lay in between. The chain's CDR3 is CASSPGHPSYEQYF. The CDR3 DNA reads TGTGCCAGTAGTCCGGGACATCCGTCCTACGAGCAGTACTTC.

This chain uses TRBV20-1 with TRBJ1-1, with D possibly matching TRBD1 (5 bases). Trimming removed 3 bases from V and 3 bases from J, with 17 bases in between. The CDR3 consists of 15 residues. CDR1 and CDR2 (germline): DFQATT, SNEGSKA (reference sequence). The CDR3 spells CSASWGLREDTEAFF. The DNA for the CDR3 is TGCAGTGCTAGTTGGGGCCTCAGGGAGGACACTGAAGCTTTCTTT.

This chain connects TRBV28 to TRBJ1-1; a possible D gene is TRBD1 (6 bases). This CDR3 spans 14 amino acids. The V gene lost 7 bases and the J gene lost 4 bases, with 16 bases spanning the gap. Germline CDR1 and CDR2: MDHEN and SYDVKM. The chain's CDR3 is CASIPHGTITEAFF. The CDR3 nucleotides read TGTGCCAGCATTCCGCACGGGACAATCACTGAAGCTTTCTTT.

On this clonotype: The junction departs from the called germline gene at one end, perhaps through a read error. The CDR3 loop reads CACRGENTEAFF. The DNA for the CDR3 is TGCGCCTGCCGGGGGGAGAACACTGAAGCTTTCTTT. The V gene is TRBV19, the J gene TRBJ1-1; possible D gene TRBD1, 5 bases. This CDR3 is 12 amino acids long. Germline assignment: CDR1 LNHDA and CDR2 SQIVND (reference sequence).

The V gene is TRBV30, the J gene TRBJ1-1; D call uncertain. The length of the CDR3 is 12 residues. Between the trimmed V and J ends, which lost 3 bases and 1 base, there was a span of 6 bases. CDR1 GTSNPN and CDR2 SVGIG come from the germline V gene (reference sequence). The CDR3 nucleotides read TGTGCCTGGAGCCCCGGGAACACTGAAGCTTTCTTT. Amino acids: CAWSPGNTEAFF.

As regards this clonotype: This clone may be a read error of a much larger clone one base away. The V call is TRBV10-3, the J call TRBJ1-2, with 7 bases lining up with TRBD1. V dropped 10 bases and J dropped 6; count of bases not matched to a gene: 5. Germline V CDR1 and CDR2: ENHRY, SYGVKD. The CDR3 spans 11 residues. The CDR3 reads CASRGTNGYTF. The CDR3 region has the DNA TGTGCCAGCAGGGGGACCAATGGCTACACCTTC.

This clonotype was observed at least ten times. This chain links TRBV25-1 with TRBJ1-2; D uncertain. Germline CDR1 MGHDK, CDR2 SYGVNS. The CDR3 consists of 11 residues. Trimming pared 1 base from V and 9 bases from J, leaving 6 bases between. Here the CDR3 reads CASSELGSYTF. The CDR3 nucleotides read TGTGCCAGCAGTGAATTGGGTAGCTACACCTTC.

This chain joins TRBV6-1 and TRBJ1-5, with unresolved D. V lost 5 bases and J lost 2, with 16 bases in between. The CDR3 extends over 16 amino acids. Germline CDR1 and CDR2: MNHNS and SASEGT. The CDR3, as DNA: TGTGCCAGCAGTTTCGCGGGGAATGTGGGCAATCAGCCCCAGCATTTT. Translation gives CASSFAGNVGNQPQHF.

The chain has TRBV12-5 and TRBJ1-6; D gene unclear. Germline values: CDR1 LGHNT, CDR2 FRNRAP. V lost 6 bases and J lost 7, with 13 bases in between. The CDR3 runs to 14 residues. The CDR3 DNA reads as TGTGCTAGTGGAGGTTCGTCGCTGAATTCACCCCTCCACTTT. It is translated as CASGGSSLNSPLHF. The full variable domain, in which reference TRBV12-5 and TRBJ1-6 provide the parts outside the CDR3, is DARVTQTPRHKVTEMGQEVTMRCQPILGHNTVFWYRQTMMQGLELLAYFRNRAPLDDSGMPKDRFSAEMPDATLATLKIQPSEPRDSAVYFCASGGSSLNSPLHFGNGTRLTVT.

J is TRBJ1-6 and V is TRBV2; no clear D gene. The ends were cut back, 6 bases at V and 5 bases at J, with 8 bases in the middle. This CDR3 is built from 13 residues. Germline-derived CDR1 and CDR2 are SNHLY and FYNNEI. The CDR3 loop reads CASRAGNNSPLHF. The CDR3 DNA reads as TGTGCCAGCAGGGCCGGGAATAATTCACCCCTCCACTTT.